The 23 T cell receptor beta chains in this list originate from one sample, sequenced in a study of T cell repertoires in cytomegalovirus infection. Their cognate antigens are unknown. Via MiXCR, TCRdb re-called the reads, giving one row per CDR3 protein. The sample holds some 6,000 distinct CDR3 sequences, about 49% seen once. Sequencing was performed on PBMCs, sequenced either directly or after in vitro stimulation (not recorded which). The origin of the receptors is a human donor in good health (CMV status not recorded). Some clones in this sample may be carry-over from other donors' samples.

In the case of this clonotype: One end of the junction is discordant with germline, which a read error may explain. This chain connects TRBV7-2 to TRBJ2-7, with D perhaps TRBD1 (5 bases). The CDR3 is 14 residues long. Germline V gene data show CDR1 as SGHTA and CDR2 as FQGNSA. The CDR3, as DNA: TGTGCCATCAGCTTGGACACCCCTGGCGACGATCAGTACTTC. It translates to CAISLDTPGDDQYF.

Comments on this clonotype: As the CDR3 is not closed by the conserved phenylalanine or tryptophan, this likely results from a read error. The DNA is omitted, as the CDR3 cannot be located on it reliably, and the CDR3 follows TCRdb's listing. The chain is built from TRBV12-3 or TRBV12-4 and TRBJ1-2; TRBD1, the D gene given by the table, was not confirmed from the DNA. Inclusive of both ends, the CDR3 amounts to 14 amino acids. CDR3 amino acids: CASSYTGQHYGYTL.

This chain connects TRBV7-9 to TRBJ2-3; tentatively, D is TRBD1 or TRBD2 (5 bases each). Germline V gives CDR1 SEHNR, CDR2 FQNEAQ (reference sequence). The CDR3 runs to 16 residues. V was pared by 0 bases and J by 0 bases, with 10 bases between. The CDR3: CASSLALGDSTDTQYF. As DNA, the CDR3 is TGTGCCAGCAGCTTAGCGCTTGGGGACAGCACAGATACGCAGTATTTT.

A few counts support this clonotype. The chain is built from TRBV5-1 and TRBJ2-7; 10 positions match TRBD2. The V and J ends lost 4 bases and 5 bases, in that order; junction bases with no gene match: 12. This CDR3 region has 16 residues. Per germline, CDR1 SGHRS and CDR2 YFSETQ. CDR3 in DNA: TGCGCCAGCAGCCTGGAGGCTAGCGGGAGTACCCACGAGCAGTACTTC. Residues: CASSLEASGSTHEQYF. Looking up the rest from reference TRBV5-1 and TRBJ2-7 gives the full variable domain: KAGVTQTPRYLIKTRGQQVTLSCSPISGHRSVSWYQQTPGQGLQFLFEYFSETQRNKGNFPGRFSGRQFSNSRSEMNVSTLELGDSALYLCASSLEASGSTHEQYFGPGTRLTVT.

With respect to this clonotype: The junction departs from the called germline gene at one end, perhaps through a read error. The gene calls are TRBV28 and TRBJ2-7; D is possibly TRBD2 (6 bases). There are 14 residues in the CDR3. Germline V gives CDR1 MDHEN, CDR2 SYDVKM. CDR3 protein: CASTPNQLDYEQYF. The CDR3 nucleotides are TGTGCCAGCACTCCCAACCAACTGGACTACGAGCAGTATTTC.

Details on this clonotype: The conserved final phenylalanine or tryptophan is absent from the CDR3, which likely points to a read error. Because the CDR3's place on the DNA is in doubt, the DNA is left out and the CDR3 is given as listed by TCRdb. The CDR3 is CASSYSALAGDADPQSC. The V gene is TRBV6-5, the J gene TRBJ2-3; the table's D call, TRBD2, was not checked against the DNA. The CDR3 has 17 residues if both end residues are counted. Per germline, CDR1 MNHEY and CDR2 SVGAGI.

Of note for this clonotype: Since no conserved phenylalanine or tryptophan closes the CDR3, a read error is the likely cause. The chain has TRBV7-8 and TRBJ2-7; D gene uncertain. This CDR3 contains 14 residues. The germline gives CDR1 SGHVS, CDR2 FQNEAQ. V was cut by 4 bases and J by 5 bases, with 15 bases left in between. The CDR3 DNA is TGTGCCAGCAGCTGGCACAACGCTGGCGACGAGCAGTACTTG. Residues: CASSWHNAGDEQYL.

The chain links TRBV7-2 to TRBJ1-1; unclear D gene. CDR1 and CDR2 (germline): SGHTA, FQGNSA. There are 14 residues in the CDR3. Between the trimmed V and J ends, which lost 0 bases and 1 base, there was a span of 6 bases. The CDR3 loop is CASSLARTNTEAFF. In DNA, the CDR3 is TGTGCCAGCAGCTTAGCCAGAACGAACACTGAAGCTTTCTTT.

Comment on this clonotype: At one of its ends the junction is not consistent with the germline gene, which may arise from a read error. This sequence joins TRBV6-5 and TRBJ1-5; 7 bases fit TRBD1. CDR3 length: 14 residues. CDR1 and CDR2 (germline): MNHEY, SVGAGI. CDR3 amino acids: CASLMGQKTQPHHF. CDR3 sequence (DNA): TGTGCCAGCCTCATGGGACAGAAGACTCAGCCCCATCATTTT.

This clonotype was seen a few times. The J gene is TRBJ2-7, the V gene TRBV6-4; no firm D call. Germline V gene data show CDR1 as MRHNA and CDR2 as SNTAGT. This CDR3 is 15 amino acids long. V lost 2 bases, J lost 0 bases, and 11 bases lay in between. The CDR3 bases are TGTGCCAGCAGTGACGGGCAGCGCAGCTCCTACGAGCAGTACTTC. Translating gives CASSDGQRSSYEQYF.

On this clonotype: One end of the junction is discordant with germline, which a read error may explain. The chain has TRBV28 and TRBJ2-1; 7 nucleotides align to TRBD1. There are 12 residues in the CDR3. Germline loops: CDR1 MDHEN, CDR2 SYDVKM. The CDR3 spells CSSSFGTVRQLF. CDR3 DNA sequence: TGTTCCAGCAGTTTCGGGACAGTGCGGCAGTTATTC.

Comment on this clonotype: Likely a read error: the CDR3 ends without its conserved phenylalanine or tryptophan. The limits of the CDR3 on the DNA are not certain, so only TCRdb's listed CDR3 is given. The V call is TRBV28, the J call TRBJ2-1; the table's D call, TRBD1, has no DNA check behind it. The CDR3 totals 12 residues, both ends included. The germline CDR1 and CDR2 sequences are MDHEN and SYDVKM. This CDR3 is CAISFGTGRHFV.

The rearrangement joins TRBV19 to TRBJ1-5; D ambiguous. Germline V lookup: CDR1 LNHDA, CDR2 SQIVND (reference sequence). V lost 2 bases, J lost 2 bases, and 13 bases lay in between. The CDR3 consists of 16 residues. This CDR3 reads CASSILLRSGNQPQHF. The CDR3, as DNA: TGTGCCAGTAGTATACTCCTCAGGTCGGGCAATCAGCCCCAGCATTTT.

About this clonotype itself: This may be a read error: a much more frequent sequence differs by one nucleotide. The rearrangement uses TRBV27 and TRBJ1-2; 9 bases agree with TRBD1. Germline values: CDR1 MNHEY, CDR2 SMNVEV (reference sequence). There are 14 residues in the CDR3. CDR3 sequence reads: CAISLQGANYGYTF. The CDR3 DNA is TGTGCCATCAGTTTACAGGGGGCCAACTATGGCTACACCTTC.

A word on this clonotype: The junction departs from germline at one end; a sequencing error may be responsible. The chain couples TRBV7-2 to TRBJ2-7; D perhaps matches TRBD1 (6 bases). This CDR3 has 14 amino acids. Germline V CDR1 and CDR2: SGHTA, FQGNSA. Written as DNA, the CDR3 is TGTGCCATCAGCTGGGACACCCCTGGCGACTATCAGTCCTTC. Amino acids: CAISWDTPGDYQSF.

The table lists this clonotype with a few counts. This chain connects TRBV24-1 to TRBJ2-2, with a possible D match to TRBD1 (5 bases). Germline V CDR1 and CDR2: KGHDR, SFDVKD. V lost 8 bases, J lost 1 base, and 10 bases lay in between. CDR3 size: 14 residues. CDR3 loop: CATTPGQNTGELFF. CDR3 nucleotides: TGTGCCACCACTCCAGGACAGAACACCGGGGAGCTGTTTTTT.

Regarding this clonotype: A read error may account for a junction end that differs from germline. The rearrangement uses TRBV7-2 and TRBJ2-7; the D gene is possibly TRBD1 (6 bases). The CDR3 sequence is 14 residues long. The germline gives CDR1 SGHTA, CDR2 FQGNSA. The CDR3 sequence is CARGWDITGDDQYF. The CDR3 region has the DNA TGTGCCCGCGGCTGGGACATCACGGGCGACGACCAGTACTTC.

This clonotype was found once. The V and J genes are TRBV6-8 and TRBJ1-5, with 7 bases aligning to TRBD1. Per germline, CDR1 MNHGY and CDR2 SAAAGT. The CDR3 contains 14 residues. V trimming: 6 bases; J trimming: 7 bases; junction bases outside the gene matches: 9. In DNA, the CDR3 is TGTGCCAGCAGCATGGGACAGACGCACCAGCCCCAGCATTTT. Its translation is CASSMGQTHQPQHF.

As to this clonotype: One end of the junction does not line up with germline, which may come from a read error. The chain is built from TRBV7-8 and TRBJ1-1, with D unresolved. CDR1 is SGHVS and CDR2 is FQNEAQ in the germline V gene. The CDR3 is 13 residues long. The CDR3 DNA follows: TGTGCCAGCAGCCCCGGGTGGAACACGGAAGCTGTATTT. Translated: CASSPGWNTEAVF.

This clonotype was counted once. This CDR3 fails to terminate in the conserved phenylalanine or tryptophan, so it likely reflects a read error. The chain uses TRBV7-6 and TRBJ1-5; D unclear. In germline, CDR1 is SGHVS, CDR2 FNYEAQ. The CDR3 spans 15 residues. Trimming took off 5 bases at V and 1 base at J, with 12 bases between the two ends. The CDR3 spells CASSTEPYSNQPQHL. The DNA of the CDR3 is TGTGCCAGCAGCACCGAACCATACAGCAATCAGCCCCAGCATTTG.

With respect to this clonotype: Relative to the germline gene, one junction end is altered; a read error may explain this. The chain couples TRBV6-2 or TRBV6-3 to TRBJ2-7; no definite D call. Looked up from germline, CDR1 is MNHEY and CDR2 is SVGEGT. This CDR3 comprises 12 residues. The CDR3 spells CASIYPPPEKYF. The DNA for the CDR3 is TGTGCAAGCATTTACCCCCCCCCCGAGAAGTACTTC.

This clonotype was counted between two and nine times. V usage is TRBV29-1 and J usage is TRBJ2-1; 7 bases agree with TRBD2. There are 14 residues in the CDR3. The germline V gene encodes CDR1 SQVTM and CDR2 ANQGSEA. Losses at the gene ends were 4 bases for V and 0 bases for J; bases not matched to a gene: 3. DNA for the CDR3: TGCAGCGTTGGAGGCGGGAGCTCCTACAATGAGCAGTTCTTC. The encoded protein is CSVGGGSSYNEQFF.

As to this clonotype: Since the CDR3 does not end with the conserved phenylalanine or tryptophan, this likely comes from a read error. The V gene is TRBV6-5, the J gene TRBJ1-5; no clear D gene. V was clipped by 6 bases and J by 4 bases, with 13 bases between them. Germline V gives CDR1 MNHEY, CDR2 SVGAGI. The CDR3 runs to 14 residues. The CDR3 region has the DNA TGTGCCAGCAGCATGGGCAAGAAGAATCAGCCCCAGCATTTG. The encoded protein is CASSMGKKNQPQHL.